This T cell receptor beta chain was found in a study of blood T cell repertoires in COVID-19. Study-wide context: The samples span acute and convalescent COVID-19 from the United States, Italy and Spain. From T cells, B-cell-depleted T cells, or PBMCs came the material, which was cDNA or gDNA.

CDR3 length: 16 residues. V lost 4 bases to trimming and J lost 3 bases; unmatched junction nucleotides: 6. Germline lookup yields CDR1 KGHDR and CDR2 SFDVKD. Per the original methods: The assay estimated nucleated cells by amplifying reference gene primers. This table comes from immunoSEQ multiplex PCR, and its TCRdb copy is limited to in-frame clones, with some not included. The V and J calls and the clone size are those of that table, but D and trimming were determined from the DNA. Of about 29,000 clones in the sample, roughly 73% were seen once. The specimen sequenced was peripheral blood. The chain is built from TRBV24-1 and TRBJ2-3; the match to TRBD1 covers 10 bases. This clonotype was sampled from a woman in her sixties or seventies with active or convalescent COVID-19. CDR3 sequence: CATSDRRGQGTDTQYF. CDR3 bases: TGTGCCACCAGTGACCGGAGGGGACAGGGGACAGATACGCAGTATTTT.